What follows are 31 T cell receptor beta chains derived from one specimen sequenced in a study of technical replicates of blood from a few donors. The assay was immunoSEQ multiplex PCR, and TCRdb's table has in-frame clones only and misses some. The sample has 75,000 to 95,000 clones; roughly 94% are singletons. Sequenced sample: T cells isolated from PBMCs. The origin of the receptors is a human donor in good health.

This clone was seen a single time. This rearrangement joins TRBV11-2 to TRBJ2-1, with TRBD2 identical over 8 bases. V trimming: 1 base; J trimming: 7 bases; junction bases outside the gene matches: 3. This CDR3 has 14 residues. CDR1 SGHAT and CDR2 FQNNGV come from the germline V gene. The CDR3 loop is CASSLVIAGNEQFF. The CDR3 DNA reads TGTGCCAGCAGCTTAGTTATAGCGGGGAATGAGCAGTTCTTC.

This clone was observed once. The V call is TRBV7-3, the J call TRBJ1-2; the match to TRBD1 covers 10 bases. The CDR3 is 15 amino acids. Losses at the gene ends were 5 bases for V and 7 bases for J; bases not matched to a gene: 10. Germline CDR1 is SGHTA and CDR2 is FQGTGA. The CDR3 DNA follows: TGTGCCAGCAGCCCACAAGGGACAGGGGACTTTGGCTACACCTTC. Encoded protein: CASSPQGTGDFGYTF.

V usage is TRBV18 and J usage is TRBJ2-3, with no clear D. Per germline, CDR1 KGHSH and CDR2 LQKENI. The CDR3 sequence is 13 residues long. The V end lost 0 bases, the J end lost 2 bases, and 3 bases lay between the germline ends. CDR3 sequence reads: CASSPPLTDTQYF. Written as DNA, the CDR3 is TGTGCCAGCTCACCACCCCTCACAGATACGCAGTATTTT.

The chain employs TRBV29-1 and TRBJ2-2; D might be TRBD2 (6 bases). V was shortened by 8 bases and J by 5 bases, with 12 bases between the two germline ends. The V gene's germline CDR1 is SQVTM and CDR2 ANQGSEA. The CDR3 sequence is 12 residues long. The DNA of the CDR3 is TGCAGCATCAGAAGCGGGACCGGGGAGCTGTTTTTT. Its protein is CSIRSGTGELFF.

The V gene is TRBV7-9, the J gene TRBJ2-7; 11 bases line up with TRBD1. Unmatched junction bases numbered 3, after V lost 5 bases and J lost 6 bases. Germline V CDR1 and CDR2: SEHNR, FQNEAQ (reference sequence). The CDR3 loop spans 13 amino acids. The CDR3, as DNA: TGTGCCAGCAGCATCGGGACAGGGGGCGAGCAGTACTTC. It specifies CASSIGTGGEQYF.

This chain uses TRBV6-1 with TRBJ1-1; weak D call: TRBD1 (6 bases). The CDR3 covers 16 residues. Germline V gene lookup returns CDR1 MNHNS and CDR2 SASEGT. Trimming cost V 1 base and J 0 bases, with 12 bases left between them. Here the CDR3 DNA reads TGTGCCAGCAGTGAAGGGGGGACACCGGTGAACACTGAAGCTTTCTTT. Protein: CASSEGGTPVNTEAFF.

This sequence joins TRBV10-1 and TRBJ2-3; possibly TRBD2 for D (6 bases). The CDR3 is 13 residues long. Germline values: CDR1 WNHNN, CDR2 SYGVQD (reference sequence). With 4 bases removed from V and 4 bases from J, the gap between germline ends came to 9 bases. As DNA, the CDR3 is TGCGCCAGCAGTGGAAGACTAGCAGATACGCAGTATTTT. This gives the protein CASSGRLADTQYF.

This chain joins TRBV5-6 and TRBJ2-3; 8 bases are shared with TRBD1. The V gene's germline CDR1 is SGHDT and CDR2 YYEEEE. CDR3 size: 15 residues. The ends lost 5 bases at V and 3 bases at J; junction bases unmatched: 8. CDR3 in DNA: TGTGCCAGCAGTCCCGGCAGGGGGCCAACAGATACGCAGTATTTT. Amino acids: CASSPGRGPTDTQYF. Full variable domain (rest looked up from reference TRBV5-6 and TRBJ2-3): DAGVTQSPTHLIKTRGQQVTLRCSPKSGHDTVSWYQQALGQGPQFIFQYYEEEERQRGNFPDRFSGHQFPNYSSELNVNALLLGDSALYLCASSPGRGPTDTQYFGPGTRLTVL.

CDR3 residues: CASSRGLGLSQLSERGELFF. In DNA form, the CDR3 reads TGCGCCAGCAGCCGGGGACTGGGCCTAAGCCAACTATCCGAACGGGGGGAGCTGTTTTTT. The chain is built from TRBV5-1 and TRBJ2-2, with D maybe TRBD2 (6 bases). V was cut by 4 bases and J by 8 bases, with 33 bases left in between. Germline lookup yields CDR1 SGHRS and CDR2 YFSETQ. The CDR3 covers 20 residues.

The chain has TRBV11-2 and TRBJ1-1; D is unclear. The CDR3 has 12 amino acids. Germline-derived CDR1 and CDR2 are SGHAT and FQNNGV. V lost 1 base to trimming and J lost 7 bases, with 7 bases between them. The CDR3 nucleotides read TGTGCCAGCAGCTTAGGGCCAAGTGAAGCTTTCTTT. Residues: CASSLGPSEAFF.

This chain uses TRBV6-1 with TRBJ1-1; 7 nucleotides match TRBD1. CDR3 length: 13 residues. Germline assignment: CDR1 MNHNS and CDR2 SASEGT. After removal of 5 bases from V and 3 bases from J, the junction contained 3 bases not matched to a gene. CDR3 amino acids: CASSLDRDTEAFF. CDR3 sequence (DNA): TGTGCCAGCAGTTTAGACAGGGACACTGAAGCTTTCTTT.

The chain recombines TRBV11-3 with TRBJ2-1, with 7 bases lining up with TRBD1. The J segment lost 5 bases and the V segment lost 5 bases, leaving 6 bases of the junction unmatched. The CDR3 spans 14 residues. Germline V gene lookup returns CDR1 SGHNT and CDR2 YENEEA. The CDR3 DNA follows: TGTGCCAGCAGCAGGTGGGACAGTCACAATGAGCAGTTCTTC. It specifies CASSRWDSHNEQFF.

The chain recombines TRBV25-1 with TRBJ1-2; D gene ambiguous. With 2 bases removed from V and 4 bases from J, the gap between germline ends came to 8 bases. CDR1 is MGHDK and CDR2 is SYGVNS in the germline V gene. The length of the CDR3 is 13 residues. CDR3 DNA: TGTGCCAGCAGTGAACCAGGCTTCTATGGCTACACCTTC. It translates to CASSEPGFYGYTF.

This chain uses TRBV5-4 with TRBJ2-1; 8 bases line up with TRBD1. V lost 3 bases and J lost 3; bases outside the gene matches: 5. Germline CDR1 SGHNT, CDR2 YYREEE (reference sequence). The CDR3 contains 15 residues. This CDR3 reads CASSSTGTGYNEQFF. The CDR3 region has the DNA TGTGCCAGCAGCTCAACCGGGACAGGCTACAATGAGCAGTTCTTC.

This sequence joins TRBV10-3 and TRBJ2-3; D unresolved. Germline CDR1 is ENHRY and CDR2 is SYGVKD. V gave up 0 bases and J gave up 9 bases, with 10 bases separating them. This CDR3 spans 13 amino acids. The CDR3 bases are TGTGCCATCAGTGAGTCCACCGATCGGACGCAGTATTTT. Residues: CAISESTDRTQYF.

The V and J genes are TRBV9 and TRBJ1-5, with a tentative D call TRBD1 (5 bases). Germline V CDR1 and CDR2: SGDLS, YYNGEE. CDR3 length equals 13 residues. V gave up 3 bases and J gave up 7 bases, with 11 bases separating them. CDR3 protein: CASSEGIDQPQHF. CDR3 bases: TGTGCCAGCAGCGAGGGGATCGACCAGCCCCAGCATTTT. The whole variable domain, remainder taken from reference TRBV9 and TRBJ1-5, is DSGVTQTPKHLITATGQRVTLRCSPRSGDLSVYWYQQSLDQGLQFLIQYYNGEERAKGNILERFSAQQFPDLHSELNLSSLELGDSALYFCASSEGIDQPQHFGDGTRLSIL.

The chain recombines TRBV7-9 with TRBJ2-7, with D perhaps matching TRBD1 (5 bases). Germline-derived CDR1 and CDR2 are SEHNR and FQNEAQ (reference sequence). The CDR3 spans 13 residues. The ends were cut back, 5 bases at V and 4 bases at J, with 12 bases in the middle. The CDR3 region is CASSVTRVYEQYF. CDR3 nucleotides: TGTGCCAGCAGCGTTACCAGGGTATACGAGCAGTACTTC.

CDR3 sequence reads: CASSLGQSYEQYF. The CDR3 DNA reads TGTGCCAGCAGTTTAGGCCAGTCCTACGAGCAGTACTTC. The chain combines TRBV27 with TRBJ2-7, with no clear D. The CDR3 covers 13 residues. The germline gives CDR1 MNHEY, CDR2 SMNVEV (reference sequence). The V gene lost 2 bases and the J gene lost 1 base, with 6 bases spanning the gap.

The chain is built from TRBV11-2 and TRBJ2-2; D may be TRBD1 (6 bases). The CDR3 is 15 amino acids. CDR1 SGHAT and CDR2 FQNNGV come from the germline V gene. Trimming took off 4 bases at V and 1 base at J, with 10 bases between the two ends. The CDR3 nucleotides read TGTGCCAGCAGCTCGACGACAGGGAACACCGGGGAGCTGTTTTTT. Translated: CASSSTTGNTGELFF.

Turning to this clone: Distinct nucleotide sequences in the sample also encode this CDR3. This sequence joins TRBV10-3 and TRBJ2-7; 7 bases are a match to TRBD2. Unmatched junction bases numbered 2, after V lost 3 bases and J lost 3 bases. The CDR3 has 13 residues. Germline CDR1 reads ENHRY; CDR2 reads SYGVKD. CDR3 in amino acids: CAISESGGYEQYF. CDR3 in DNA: TGTGCCATCAGTGAATCGGGGGGCTACGAGCAGTACTTC.

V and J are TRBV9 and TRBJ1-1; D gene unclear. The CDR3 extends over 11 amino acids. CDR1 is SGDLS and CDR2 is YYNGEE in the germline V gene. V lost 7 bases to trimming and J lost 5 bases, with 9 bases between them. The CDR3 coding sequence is TGTGCCAGCGGTCGGGATACTGAAGCTTTCTTT. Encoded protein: CASGRDTEAFF.

The CDR3 here is CASSPREDQFF. As DNA, the CDR3 is TGTGCCAGCTCCCCACGGGAAGATCAGTTCTTC. The V and J genes are TRBV2 and TRBJ2-1; possibly TRBD2 for D (5 bases). V lost 8 bases and J 13 bases, leaving 15 bases between the germline ends. The CDR3 covers 11 residues. CDR1 is SNHLY, CDR2 FYNNEI, per germline.

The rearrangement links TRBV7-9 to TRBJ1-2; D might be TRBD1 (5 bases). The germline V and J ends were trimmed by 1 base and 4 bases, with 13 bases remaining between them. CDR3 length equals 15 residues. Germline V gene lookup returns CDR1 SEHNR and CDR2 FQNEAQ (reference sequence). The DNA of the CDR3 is TGTGCCAGCAGCTTAGGGGGCAGCCAATTCTATGGCTACACCTTC. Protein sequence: CASSLGGSQFYGYTF.

The CDR3 nucleotides are TGTGCCAGCTCACCAGATTCAGGGATCTATGGCTACACCTTC. As protein: CASSPDSGIYGYTF. The V and J genes are TRBV18 and TRBJ1-2, with D possibly TRBD1 on 5 matching bases. The CDR3 contains 14 residues. With 2 bases removed from V and 4 bases from J, the gap between germline ends came to 11 bases. Germline V gene data show CDR1 as KGHSH and CDR2 as LQKENI.

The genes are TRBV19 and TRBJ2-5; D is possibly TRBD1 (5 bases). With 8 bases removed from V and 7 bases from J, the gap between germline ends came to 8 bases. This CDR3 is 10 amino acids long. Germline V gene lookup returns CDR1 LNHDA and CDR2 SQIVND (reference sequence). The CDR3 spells CASGAGTQYF. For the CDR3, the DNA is TGTGCCAGTGGGGCCGGGACCCAGTACTTC.

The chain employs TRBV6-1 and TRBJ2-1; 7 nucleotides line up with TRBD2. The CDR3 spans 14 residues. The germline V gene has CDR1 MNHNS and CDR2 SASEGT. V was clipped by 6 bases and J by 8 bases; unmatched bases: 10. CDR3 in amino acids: CASRSGGVGDEQFF. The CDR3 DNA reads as TGTGCCAGCAGGTCGGGGGGTGTCGGCGATGAGCAGTTCTTC.

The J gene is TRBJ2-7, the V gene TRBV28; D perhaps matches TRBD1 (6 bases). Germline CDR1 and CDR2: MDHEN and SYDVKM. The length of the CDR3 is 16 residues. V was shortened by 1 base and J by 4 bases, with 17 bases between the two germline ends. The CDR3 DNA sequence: TGTGCCAGCAGTTTATACCGGGACATCTCCTGGTACGAGCAGTACTTC. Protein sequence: CASSLYRDISWYEQYF.

The CDR3 protein is CASSDPGNGNTIYF. The CDR3 DNA follows: TGTGCCAGCAGCGACCCAGGGAACGGAAACACCATATATTTT. V usage is TRBV25-1 and J usage is TRBJ1-3; the D gene is possibly TRBD1 (5 bases). Germline V gives CDR1 MGHDK, CDR2 SYGVNS. The V end was cut by 6 bases, the J end by 4 bases, with 13 bases between. This CDR3 is 14 amino acids long.

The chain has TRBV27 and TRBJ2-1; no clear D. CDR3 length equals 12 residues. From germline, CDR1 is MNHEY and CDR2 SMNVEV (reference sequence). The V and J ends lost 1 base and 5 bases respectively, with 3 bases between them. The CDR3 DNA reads TGTGCCAGCAGTTTATTAAACAATGAGCAGTTCTTC. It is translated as CASSLLNNEQFF.

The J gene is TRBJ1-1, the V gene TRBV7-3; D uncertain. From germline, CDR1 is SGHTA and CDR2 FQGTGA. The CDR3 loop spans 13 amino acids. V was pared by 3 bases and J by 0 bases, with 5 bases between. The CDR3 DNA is TGTGCCAGCAGCTTCCTCTTGAACACTGAAGCTTTCTTT. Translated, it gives CASSFLLNTEAFF.

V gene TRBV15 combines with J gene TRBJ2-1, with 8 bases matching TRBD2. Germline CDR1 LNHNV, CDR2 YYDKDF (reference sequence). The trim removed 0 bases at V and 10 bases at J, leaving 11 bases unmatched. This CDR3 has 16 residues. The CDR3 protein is CATSRDAERELNEQFF. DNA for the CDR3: TGTGCCACCAGCAGAGATGCGGAGCGGGAGTTAAACGAGCAGTTCTTC.